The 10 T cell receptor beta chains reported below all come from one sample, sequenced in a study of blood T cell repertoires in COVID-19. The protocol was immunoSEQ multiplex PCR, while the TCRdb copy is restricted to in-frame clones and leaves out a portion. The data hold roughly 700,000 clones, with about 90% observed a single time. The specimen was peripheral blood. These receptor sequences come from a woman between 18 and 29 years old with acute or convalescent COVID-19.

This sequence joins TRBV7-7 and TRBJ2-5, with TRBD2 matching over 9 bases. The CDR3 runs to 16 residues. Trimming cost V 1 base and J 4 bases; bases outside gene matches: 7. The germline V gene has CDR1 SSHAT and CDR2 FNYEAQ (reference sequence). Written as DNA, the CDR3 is TGTGCCAGCAGCTTAGTGGGGCCAGCGGGGGGAGAGACCCAGTACTTC. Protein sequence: CASSLVGPAGGETQYF.

The CDR3 reads CASSQDLSPGSYGYTF. The CDR3 DNA reads as TGCGCCAGCAGCCAAGATCTATCCCCCGGGAGCTATGGCTACACCTTC. The chain joins TRBV4-3 to TRBJ1-2; D remains unclear. The V end lost 0 bases, the J end lost 4 bases, and 15 bases lay between the germline ends. CDR1 is LGHNA and CDR2 is YSLEER in the germline V gene. The CDR3 loop spans 16 amino acids.

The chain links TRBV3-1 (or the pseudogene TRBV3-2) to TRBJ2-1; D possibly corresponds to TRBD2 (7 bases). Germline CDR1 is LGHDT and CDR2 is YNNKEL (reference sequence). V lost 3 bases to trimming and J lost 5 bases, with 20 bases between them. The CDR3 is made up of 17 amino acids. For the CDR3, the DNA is TGTGCCAGCAGCCAGACTCACGCGGGGGCCCCCCACAATGAGCAGTTCTTC. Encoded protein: CASSQTHAGAPHNEQFF.

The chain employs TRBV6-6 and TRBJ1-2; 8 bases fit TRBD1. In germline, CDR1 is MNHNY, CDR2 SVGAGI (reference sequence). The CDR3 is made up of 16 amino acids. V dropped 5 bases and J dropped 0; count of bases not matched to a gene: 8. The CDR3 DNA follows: TGTGCCAGCAGTCGAACAGGGGGTTCCCCTAACTATGGCTACACCTTC. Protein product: CASSRTGGSPNYGYTF.

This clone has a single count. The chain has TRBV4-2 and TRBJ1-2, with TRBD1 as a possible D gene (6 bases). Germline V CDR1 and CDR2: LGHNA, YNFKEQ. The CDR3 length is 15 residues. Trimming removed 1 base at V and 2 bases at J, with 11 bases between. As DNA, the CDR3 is TGTGCCAGCAGCCAAGTCGGACAGAACAACTATGGCTACACCTTC. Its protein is CASSQVGQNNYGYTF.

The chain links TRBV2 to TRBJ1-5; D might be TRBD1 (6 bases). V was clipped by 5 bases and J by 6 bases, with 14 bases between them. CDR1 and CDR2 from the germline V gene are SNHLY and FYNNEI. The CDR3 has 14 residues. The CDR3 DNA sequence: TGTGCCAGCAGTCGATCAACAGGGCCTCAGCCCCAGCATTTT. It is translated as CASSRSTGPQPQHF.

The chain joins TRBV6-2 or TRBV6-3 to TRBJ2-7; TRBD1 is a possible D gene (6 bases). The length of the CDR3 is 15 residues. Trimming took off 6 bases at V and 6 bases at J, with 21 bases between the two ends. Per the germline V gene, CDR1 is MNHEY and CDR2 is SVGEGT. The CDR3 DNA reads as TGTGCCAGCAGCGACACAGGGCGCGCCCTTCCCGAGCAGTACTTC. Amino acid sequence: CASSDTGRALPEQYF.

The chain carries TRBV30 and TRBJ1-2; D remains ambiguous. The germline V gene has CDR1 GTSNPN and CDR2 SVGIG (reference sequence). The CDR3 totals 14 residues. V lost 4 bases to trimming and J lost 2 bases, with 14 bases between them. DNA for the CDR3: TGTGCCTGGACCATCTCCACCAGAAACTATGGCTACACCTTC. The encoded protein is CAWTISTRNYGYTF.

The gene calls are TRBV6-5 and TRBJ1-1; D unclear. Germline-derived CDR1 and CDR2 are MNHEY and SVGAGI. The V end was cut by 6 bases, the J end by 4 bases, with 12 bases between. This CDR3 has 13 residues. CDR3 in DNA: TGTGCCAGCAGGGCCCGGGTTTCCACTGAAGCTTTCTTT. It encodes CASRARVSTEAFF.

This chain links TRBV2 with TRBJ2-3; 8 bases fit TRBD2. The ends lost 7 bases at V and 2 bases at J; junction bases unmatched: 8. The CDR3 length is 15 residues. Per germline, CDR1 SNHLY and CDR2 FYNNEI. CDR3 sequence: CASKRGTLPTDTQYF. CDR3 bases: TGTGCCAGCAAGCGGGGGACCCTGCCCACAGATACGCAGTATTTT.